This is a list of T cell receptor beta chains from one sample in a study of blood T cell repertoires in COVID-19. Generated by immunoSEQ multiplex PCR, the TCRdb table keeps only in-frame clones and is missing some. Of about 17,000 clones listed, roughly 78% were seen once; the top ten hold approximately 23%. Input material: peripheral blood. Every receptor here comes from a man aged 55 to 70 with active or convalescent COVID-19. Both conserved end residues are part of each CDR3. The D gene is left open where the match is weak.

TRBJ1-1 | - | TRBV24-1 | CATSDPDTEAFF
TRBJ1-1 | - | TRBV5-1 | CASSQAGGYTEAFF
TRBJ2-2 | - | TRBV20-1 | CSARSYGELFF
TRBJ2-3 | - | TRBV1 | CTSSLLLAGGADTQYF
TRBJ1-4 | TRBD1 | TRBV29-1 | CSVTGGAEKLFF
TRBJ2-7 | - | TRBV19 | CASSIGGSKNEQYF
TRBJ2-7 | TRBD1 | TRBV6-6 | CASSYSTGNEQYF
TRBJ2-7 | - | TRBV7-2 | CASSLGGAVYEQYF
TRBJ2-1 | - | TRBV7-2 | CASRYTMARNNEQFF
TRBJ2-3 | - | TRBV12-3/TRBV12-4 | CASSRDSDTQYF
TRBJ2-1 | TRBD2 | TRBV11-3 | CASKRTREYNEQFF
TRBJ2-6 | - | TRBV29-1 | CSGYTNGGANVLTF
TRBJ2-7 | TRBD2 | TRBV19 | CASTLAGGGPTHEQYF
TRBJ1-6 | - | TRBV3-1/TRBV3-2 | CASSQGRGRSSPLHF
TRBJ1-5 | TRBD1 | TRBV6-4 | CASSLTGMSNQPQHF
TRBJ2-3 | - | TRBV12-3/TRBV12-4 | CASRTGDTQYF
TRBJ2-1 | TRBD2 | TRBV29-1 | CSGTGGYNEQFF
TRBJ1-1 | - | TRBV28 | CASTSPGGGLGTEAFF
TRBJ2-7 | - | TRBV28 | CASISPGANSYEQYF
TRBJ1-2 | - | TRBV27 | CASSLSTGLGNGYTF
TRBJ1-5 | - | TRBV12-3/TRBV12-4 | CASSFSQQPQHF
TRBJ1-1 | - | TRBV7-2 | CASSHGGNTEAFF
TRBJ2-7 | - | TRBV6-5 | CASTTTGGYEQYF
TRBJ2-7 | TRBD2 | TRBV7-8 | CASSSGTSGSYEQYF
TRBJ2-2 | TRBD2 | TRBV9 | CASSVEGLAGTGELFF
TRBJ1-2 | TRBD1 | TRBV5-4 | CASSFGTGSYGYTF
TRBJ2-2 | - | TRBV19 | CASSIRQGWTGELFF
TRBJ1-6 | - | TRBV10-3 | CAISVGGFSSPLHF
TRBJ2-1 | TRBD2 | TRBV6-4 | CASSLGGAGAAPSEQFF
TRBJ1-5 | TRBD1 | TRBV19 | CASSIVGTAYQPQHF
TRBJ2-7 | TRBD2 | TRBV5-4 | CASSDGTSGMRYEQYF
TRBJ1-2 | - | TRBV29-1 | CSVEWEGGYTF
TRBJ2-7 | - | TRBV21-1 | CASGIAGASEQYF
TRBJ2-3 | TRBD2 | TRBV9 | CASSGPGGVITDTQYF
TRBJ1-5 | - | TRBV27 | CASSFGGTNNQPQHF
TRBJ2-1 | TRBD2 | TRBV25-1 | CASSPLGTSGRNEQFF
TRBJ2-7 | TRBD2 | TRBV7-2 | CASSVSGRGSYEQYF
TRBJ1-4 | - | TRBV30 | CAWSGSLAREKLFF
TRBJ2-7 | - | TRBV19 | CASSTAGTYVHEQYF
TRBJ2-2 | - | TRBV6-5 | CASSPRRGGELFF
TRBJ1-5 | - | TRBV19 | CASSIRRRPGEPQHF
TRBJ1-6 | - | TRBV6-6 | CASSYRGNSPLHF
TRBJ1-6 | - | TRBV7-2 | CASSLMESSYNSPLHF
TRBJ1-4 | - | TRBV19 | CASSTVVRDWRKEKLFF
TRBJ1-4 | - | TRBV30 | CAWSVGRGTGKLFF
TRBJ2-7 | - | TRBV2 | CASSQQDFLYEQYF
TRBJ1-1 | - | TRBV19 | CASSVDRSTEAFF
TRBJ1-5 | - | TRBV14 | CASSQDGGQPQHF
TRBJ2-3 | - | TRBV19 | CASSIGGGANTQYF
TRBJ2-7 | TRBD1 | TRBV3-1/TRBV3-2 | CASSRTGRRYEQYF